This TCR beta chain derives from a study of T cell changes during pregnancy in multiple sclerosis (dated by TCRdb to between 2017 and 2020). Concerning the study at large: The study looked at changes in the T cell repertoire across pregnancy in women with multiple sclerosis.

12 amino acids form the CDR3, both terminal residues included. The germline V gene (reference sequence) specifies LNHNV as CDR1 and YYDKDF as CDR2. Library preparation used the immunoSEQ multiplex PCR assay. Entries here come from immuneACCESS through TCRdb and include only in-frame sequences with V and J called. Some clones fail to appear in such tables; in the studies checked, an unresolved V gene covers under half of the shortfall, and the cause of the remainder is unknown. The sample has around 29,000 clones on record, around 89% of them singletons. The top ten clonotypes cover roughly 3% of the sample. This clone is characterized as medium-sized (0.01 to 0.1%). Its antigen specificity is not known. A read error is likely, as this CDR3 ends without the conserved phenylalanine or tryptophan. No DNA is shown, since the ends of the CDR3 on it are uncertain; the CDR3 is the one TCRdb lists.

Recombination connected TRBV15 to TRBJ1-2; the table's D call TRBD1 went unverified against the DNA. The sample consisted of CD4+ T cells from peripheral blood mononuclear cells, taken in the first trimester of pregnancy. This TCR derives from a female donor in good health, enrolled as a control in a pregnancy study. The CDR3 here reads CATSRDRGPQDV.